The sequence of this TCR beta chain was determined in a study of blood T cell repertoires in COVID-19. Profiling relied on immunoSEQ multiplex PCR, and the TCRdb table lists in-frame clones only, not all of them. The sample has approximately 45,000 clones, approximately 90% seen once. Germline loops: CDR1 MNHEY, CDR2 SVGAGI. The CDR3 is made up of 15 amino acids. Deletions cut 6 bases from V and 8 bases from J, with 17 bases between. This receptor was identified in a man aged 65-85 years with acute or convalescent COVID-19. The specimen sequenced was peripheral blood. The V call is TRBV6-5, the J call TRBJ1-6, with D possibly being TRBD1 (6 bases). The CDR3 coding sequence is TGTGCCAGCAGCAGGGACATCGGGATTGATTCACCCCTCCACTTT. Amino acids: CASSRDIGIDSPLHF.